The subject of this entry is one TCR beta chain. Germline V gene lookup returns CDR1 MNHEY and CDR2 SVGAGI. This CDR3 comprises 15 residues. V lost 2 bases and J lost 7; bases outside the gene matches: 9. This entry belongs to a study of T cell changes during pregnancy in multiple sclerosis. Data came from immunoSEQ multiplex PCR; TCRdb stores just in-frame clones and leaves some out. The top ten clones hold roughly 0.47% of a sample with 58,000 or so clones, over 90% of them seen once. Specimen: CD4+ T cells from peripheral blood mononuclear cells, collected in the third trimester of pregnancy. The TCR comes from a female donor with multiple sclerosis, enrolled in a pregnancy study. This chain uses TRBV6-5 with TRBJ1-1, with 8 bases aligning to TRBD1. CDR3 amino acids: CASSYAQGARDEAFF. The CDR3 DNA reads as TGTGCCAGCAGTTACGCGCAGGGGGCAAGGGATGAAGCTTTCTTT.